A single sample gave rise to the 29 T cell receptor beta chains below, sequenced in a study of T-cell reconstitution after alpha-beta-depleted transplantation in children. The authors prepared the TCRbeta library with unique molecular identifiers. TCRdb passed the PCR reads through MiXCR, listing each CDR3 protein once. The data hold about 610,000 distinct CDR3 sequences, with around 27% observed a single time. Sequenced material: PBMCs, taken before TCRalphabeta/CD19-depleted stem cell transplant. The receptors derive from a boy under three years old with Wiskott-Aldrich syndrome, due to receive a stem cell transplant.

This chain uses TRBV5-6 with TRBJ1-1; 7 bases align to TRBD1. This CDR3 has 15 amino acids. V shed 0 bases, J shed 1 base, and the junction held 3 bases outside the gene matches. Germline V gene lookup returns CDR1 SGHDT and CDR2 YYEEEE. The CDR3: CASSLGRGANTEAFF. Here the CDR3 DNA reads TGTGCCAGCAGCTTGGGCAGGGGGGCGAACACTGAAGCTTTCTTT.

V is TRBV7-2 and J is TRBJ2-7; D call uncertain. The V gene's germline CDR1 is SGHTA and CDR2 FQGNSA. CDR3 length: 15 amino acids. The V end was cut by 1 base, the J end by 0 bases, with 10 bases between. As DNA, the CDR3 is TGTGCCAGCAGCTTAGATAGGCTACCCTCCTACGAGCAGTACTTC. Translated: CASSLDRLPSYEQYF.

This clonotype was seen only a few times. The chain recombines TRBV28 with TRBJ2-1; 10 nucleotides match TRBD2. Germline values: CDR1 MDHEN, CDR2 SYDVKM. Trimming cost V 2 bases and J 16 bases; bases outside gene matches: 5. The CDR3 extends over 12 amino acids. For the CDR3, the DNA is TGTGCCAGCAGTTTAATCGGGACTAGCGTTTTCTTC. As protein: CASSLIGTSVFF. Based on the CDR3 plus reference TRBV28 and TRBJ2-1, the full variable domain is DVKVTQSSRYLVKRTGEKVFLECVQDMDHENMFWYRQDPGLGLRLIYFSYDVKMKEKGDIPEGYSVSREKKERFSLILESASTNQTSMYLCASSLIGTSVFFGPGTRLTVL.

This clonotype has more than one count but fewer than ten. The rearrangement uses TRBV28 and TRBJ1-1, with D possibly being TRBD1 (6 bases). Germline loops: CDR1 MDHEN, CDR2 SYDVKM. CDR3 length equals 13 residues. The ends were cut back, 1 base at V and 6 bases at J, with 9 bases in the middle. The CDR3 bases are TGTGCCAGCAGTTTATTGGGGGCTCCTGAAGCTTTCTTT. Its translation: CASSLLGAPEAFF.

This clonotype was seen more than once but under ten times. This chain joins TRBV10-2 and TRBJ2-7, with no clear D. V lost 0 bases and J 4 bases, leaving 7 bases between the germline ends. This CDR3 has 13 residues. Germline values: CDR1 WSHSY, CDR2 SAAADI. CDR3 residues: CASSESLRYEQYF. The CDR3 DNA is TGCGCCAGCAGTGAGTCCCTCAGATACGAGCAGTACTTC.

The genes are TRBV12-3 or TRBV12-4 and TRBJ2-1; the D is unclear. This CDR3 is built from 12 residues. V lost 3 bases, J lost 10 bases, and 10 bases lay in between. Here the CDR3 DNA reads TGTGCCAGCAGTTTTGAGCAGCTAGAGCAGTTCTTC. Translation gives CASSFEQLEQFF.

The chain combines TRBV5-1 with TRBJ2-2, with 9 bases matching TRBD2. From germline, CDR1 is SGHRS and CDR2 YFSETQ. The CDR3 totals 15 residues. V gave up 0 bases and J gave up 7 bases; unmatched junction bases: 4. The CDR3 region is CASSLGTSVFGELFF. CDR3 DNA: TGCGCCAGCAGCTTGGGGACTAGCGTGTTCGGGGAGCTGTTTTTT.

The V and J genes are TRBV5-1 and TRBJ2-3; the match to TRBD2 covers 9 bases. Trimming at V came to 1 base and at J to 5 bases, leaving 8 bases not matched to a gene. This CDR3 spans 16 amino acids. The germline V gene encodes CDR1 SGHRS and CDR2 YFSETQ. The CDR3 DNA sequence: TGCGCCAGCAGCTTGAGGCTAGCGGGAACGGGAGATACGCAGTATTTT. Protein product: CASSLRLAGTGDTQYF.

There are a few counts of this clonotype. This rearrangement joins TRBV29-1 to TRBJ2-1; 7 bases match TRBD1. With V trimmed by 6 bases and J by 4 bases, 3 bases remained unmatched. Germline V gene sequence: CDR1 SQVTM, CDR2 ANQGSEA. The length of the CDR3 is 12 residues. The CDR3 here is CSVTGQYNEQFF. CDR3 nucleotides: TGCAGCGTGACAGGGCAATACAATGAGCAGTTCTTC.

The chain uses TRBV15 and TRBJ2-7; tentatively, D is TRBD1 or TRBD2 (5 bases each). Germline V CDR1 and CDR2: LNHNV, YYDKDF (reference sequence). Trimming shortened V by 1 base and J by 0 bases, and 7 bases separated the two germline ends. The CDR3 covers 14 residues. In DNA form, the CDR3 reads TGTGCCACCAGCAGAGGAGGGGTCTCCTACGAGCAGTACTTC. Protein product: CATSRGGVSYEQYF.

The gene calls are TRBV24-1 and TRBJ2-1, with 14 bases aligning to TRBD2. The germline gives CDR1 KGHDR, CDR2 SFDVKD. Trimming took 7 bases from V and 6 from J; bases not matched to a gene: 4. The CDR3 sequence is 15 residues long. In DNA form, the CDR3 reads TGTGCCACCAGCCTTGGGACTAGCGGGAGCAATGAGCAGTTCTTC. Amino acids: CATSLGTSGSNEQFF.

This sequence joins TRBV29-1 and TRBJ2-3, with 10 nucleotides matching TRBD2. The CDR3 contains 15 residues. Trimming at V came to 8 bases and at J to 3 bases, leaving 11 bases not matched to a gene. The germline CDR1 and CDR2 sequences are SQVTM and ANQGSEA. The CDR3 here is CSLRGLAGVTDTQYF. Here the CDR3 DNA reads TGCAGCCTCCGGGGCCTAGCGGGAGTTACAGATACGCAGTATTTT.

The V and J genes are TRBV20-1 and TRBJ2-1; 8 bases are shared with TRBD2. The CDR3 has 13 amino acids. V trimming: 3 bases; J trimming: 10 bases; junction bases outside the gene matches: 8. CDR1 DFQATT and CDR2 SNEGSKA come from the germline V gene (reference sequence). The CDR3 region is CSASRGLVMEQFF. DNA of the CDR3: TGCAGTGCTAGTCGGGGACTAGTTATGGAGCAGTTCTTC.

In its sample, this clonotype was seen a few times. This rearrangement joins TRBV27 to TRBJ2-1, with D perhaps matching TRBD1 or TRBD2 (6 bases each). This CDR3 has 15 residues. Germline CDR1 is MNHEY and CDR2 is SMNVEV (reference sequence). Trimming shortened V by 4 bases and J by 4 bases, and 14 bases separated the two germline ends. The chain's CDR3 is CASSYGGLGYNEQFF. The CDR3 region has the DNA TGTGCCAGCAGTTACGGGGGCCTGGGTTACAATGAGCAGTTCTTC.

The V call is TRBV11-2, the J call TRBJ1-2, with D possibly being TRBD1 (6 bases). The CDR3 is 12 residues long. Germline lookup yields CDR1 SGHAT and CDR2 FQNNGV. The ends were cut back, 5 bases at V and 6 bases at J, with 10 bases in the middle. CDR3 region: CASSQRGNGYTF. In nucleotides, the CDR3 is TGTGCCAGCAGCCAAAGGGGGAATGGCTACACCTTC.

The chain combines TRBV20-1 with TRBJ1-4, with 8 positions matching TRBD1. The CDR3 sequence is 15 residues long. V gave up 3 bases and J gave up 7 bases; unmatched junction bases: 10. Per germline, CDR1 DFQATT and CDR2 SNEGSKA (reference sequence). CDR3 loop: CSARVPGGLSEKLFF. The CDR3 DNA follows: TGCAGTGCTAGGGTCCCAGGGGGCTTAAGTGAAAAACTGTTTTTT.

This clonotype was observed a handful of times. DNA for the CDR3: TGTGCCATCAGGGCGGGACTAGCGGGAGTCACCGGGGAGCTGTTTTTT. Translated: CAIRAGLAGVTGELFF. The rearrangement uses TRBV10-3 and TRBJ2-2; TRBD2 matches at 14 bases. Losses at the gene ends were 6 bases for V and 4 bases for J; bases not matched to a gene: 4. CDR1 and CDR2 (germline): ENHRY, SYGVKD. This CDR3 has 16 amino acids.

This clonotype was found once. The V call is TRBV29-1, the J call TRBJ2-5, with 7 bases fitting TRBD1. The CDR3 consists of 14 residues. Losses at the gene ends were 4 bases for V and 2 bases for J; bases not matched to a gene: 7. Germline V CDR1 and CDR2: SQVTM, ANQGSEA. CDR3: CSVGVGDRQETQYF. CDR3 sequence (DNA): TGCAGCGTTGGGGTGGGGGACAGACAAGAGACCCAGTACTTC.

The chain uses TRBV4-1 and TRBJ2-3, with D perhaps matching TRBD1 (5 bases). This CDR3 contains 16 residues. V lost 0 bases and J lost 1, with 11 bases in between. The germline V gene has CDR1 MGHRA and CDR2 YSYEKL. The CDR3: CASSQDGHYGTDTQYF. In DNA, the CDR3 is TGCGCCAGCAGCCAAGATGGACACTACGGCACAGATACGCAGTATTTT.

The genes are TRBV6-1 and TRBJ2-7; possible D gene TRBD2, 5 bases. Trimming cost V 3 bases and J 7 bases, with 16 bases left between them. The V gene's germline CDR1 is MNHNS and CDR2 SASEGT. The CDR3 totals 14 residues. CDR3 in DNA: TGTGCCAGCAGTGAGGCTAGCAGGCTGGGGGAGCAGTACTTC. Translated: CASSEASRLGEQYF.

This clonotype came up a few times. J is TRBJ1-2 and V is TRBV29-1, with D hard to call. V was shortened by 4 bases and J by 2 bases, with 17 bases between the two germline ends. Germline CDR1 and CDR2: SQVTM and ANQGSEA. The CDR3 is made up of 15 amino acids. CDR3 sequence reads: CSVVMGTSENYGYTF. In DNA form, the CDR3 reads TGCAGCGTTGTAATGGGAACCTCGGAGAACTATGGCTACACCTTC.

The chain carries TRBV7-8 and TRBJ2-1, with 7 bases fitting TRBD1. The V gene end was trimmed by 8 bases and the J gene end by 4 bases; junction bases not matched to a gene: 5. CDR3 length equals 13 residues. Germline V gene sequence: CDR1 SGHVS, CDR2 FQNEAQ. Here the CDR3 DNA reads TGTGCCAGCCTTATGGACAGGTACAATGAGCAGTTCTTC. Translated, it gives CASLMDRYNEQFF.

This clonotype has only a few counts. The chain employs TRBV5-1 and TRBJ2-7, with 7 nucleotides matching TRBD1. In germline, CDR1 is SGHRS, CDR2 YFSETQ. Trimming removed 4 bases from V and 3 bases from J; junction bases left unmatched: 13. The CDR3 is made up of 16 amino acids. The CDR3 sequence: CASSPNPVGTDYEQYF. The CDR3, as DNA: TGCGCCAGCAGCCCAAATCCGGTAGGGACAGACTACGAGCAGTACTTC.

This clonotype came up a few times. V usage is TRBV18 and J usage is TRBJ2-1; 8 bases map to TRBD2. The CDR3 totals 13 residues. Trimming removed 6 bases from V and 5 bases from J; junction bases left unmatched: 3. Germline CDR1 reads KGHSH; CDR2 reads LQKENI. CDR3 protein: CASSSTSDNEQFF. For the CDR3, the DNA is TGTGCCAGCTCGTCGACTAGCGACAATGAGCAGTTCTTC.

This clonotype was found once. V usage is TRBV5-1 and J usage is TRBJ2-5; D gene uncertain. Trimming stripped 0 bases from V and 14 bases from J, with 17 bases between. The CDR3 is made up of 13 amino acids. Germline V CDR1 and CDR2: SGHRS, YFSETQ. The CDR3 DNA follows: TGCGCCAGCAGCTTGGACGAAGATAGCAGAGCTTACTTC. It is translated as CASSLDEDSRAYF.

The CDR3 DNA follows: TGTGCCAGCAGCCTAAGGTCCGGGCGATACCACGGCAATGAGCAGTTCTTC. This gives the protein CASSLRSGRYHGNEQFF. The rearrangement joins TRBV7-9 to TRBJ2-1; D unresolved. The germline gives CDR1 SEHNR, CDR2 FQNEAQ (reference sequence). The CDR3 length is 17 residues. The V and J ends lost 5 bases and 6 bases respectively, with 23 bases between them.

The CDR3 region has the DNA TGTGCCAGCACCCCGGGAGGCAGTAGCACAGATACGCAGTATTTT. The encoded protein is CASTPGGSSTDTQYF. The rearrangement joins TRBV7-6 to TRBJ2-3; 7 positions match TRBD2. The V and J ends lost 7 bases and 0 bases, in that order; junction bases with no gene match: 7. The CDR3 length is 15 residues. Germline V gives CDR1 SGHVS, CDR2 FNYEAQ.

The chain couples TRBV6-6 to TRBJ2-7, with D perhaps given as TRBD1 or TRBD2 (5 bases each). This CDR3 is built from 13 residues. CDR1 and CDR2 from the germline V gene are MNHNY and SVGAGI (reference sequence). V was pared by 10 bases and J by 2 bases, with 15 bases between. The CDR3 sequence: CATRVSGPYEQYF. CDR3 DNA sequence: TGTGCCACCCGAGTATCGGGGCCCTACGAGCAGTACTTC.

A few counts support this clonotype. The chain couples TRBV20-1 to TRBJ1-1; D not resolved. This CDR3 has 12 amino acids. Germline values: CDR1 DFQATT, CDR2 SNEGSKA (reference sequence). CDR3 residues: CTFKGLNTEAFF. DNA for the CDR3: TGCACCTTCAAAGGACTCAACACTGAAGCTTTCTTT.